This entry describes one T cell receptor beta chain. This CDR3 spans 19 amino acids. With 0 bases clipped from V and 5 bases from J, the junction kept 18 bases outside the gene matches. Germline V gives CDR1 LGHNA, CDR2 YNFKEQ. The data were taken from a study of blood T cell repertoires in COVID-19. About the research overall: Some COVID-19 samples were acute and others convalescent; all came from the United States, Italy and Spain. PBMCs, B-cell-depleted T cells, or T cells provided the cDNA or gDNA that made up the material.

Methods used by the authors: Amplification from reference gene primers served as the basis for estimated nucleated cell counts. Profiled with immunoSEQ multiplex PCR; TCRdb holds only in-frame clones, not every one. The DNA gave D and trimming, while V, J and clone size come from that table. The data show over 250,000 clones, approximately 85% seen once. This clonotype was sampled from a woman in her seventies with acute or convalescent COVID-19. The sample was peripheral blood. V and J are TRBV4-2 and TRBJ2-7; 8 nucleotides agree with TRBD2. The CDR3 region has the DNA TGTGCCAGCAGCCAAGATATAACTGGACTAGCTAGTCGGGGGGACGAGCAGTACTTC. This gives the protein CASSQDITGLASRGDEQYF.